One sample yielded the 28 T cell receptor beta chains listed below, sequenced in a study of T cell responses to AZD1222 COVID-19 vaccine. Measured with immunoSEQ multiplex PCR; TCRdb has only the in-frame clones, and not every one. Here the sample spans approximately 260,000 clones, over 85% being singletons. The sample here was peripheral blood, taken on day 0 of AZD1222 vaccination. The source is an adult in good health.

The chain couples TRBV2 to TRBJ2-2; D remains unclear. This CDR3 region has 13 residues. Germline CDR1 is SNHLY and CDR2 is FYNNEI. Trimming pared 6 bases from V and 7 bases from J, leaving 12 bases between. Written as DNA, the CDR3 is TGTGCCAGCAGACCCACCGGCGTCGGGGAGCTGTTTTTT. It specifies CASRPTGVGELFF. The full variable domain, its missing parts supplied by reference TRBV2 and TRBJ2-2, is EPEVTQTPSHQVTQMGQEVILRCVPISNHLYFYWYRQILGQKVEFLVSFYNNEISEKSEIFDDQFSVERPDGSNFTLKIRSTKLEDSAMYFCASRPTGVGELFFGEGSRLTVL.

The chain has TRBV28 and TRBJ1-2, with 9 bases identical to TRBD1. The germline V gene has CDR1 MDHEN and CDR2 SYDVKM. CDR3 size: 15 residues. The J segment lost 3 bases and the V segment lost 5 bases, leaving 7 bases of the junction unmatched. CDR3: CASSPHRGRDYGYTF. The CDR3, as DNA: TGTGCCAGCAGTCCTCACAGGGGGCGCGACTATGGCTACACCTTC.

This rearrangement joins TRBV3-1 (or the pseudogene TRBV3-2) to TRBJ2-2; 13 positions agree with TRBD2. Germline V lookup: CDR1 LGHDT, CDR2 YNNKEL (reference sequence). The CDR3 consists of 16 residues. V lost 4 bases and J lost 7; bases outside the gene matches: 6. The CDR3 DNA reads TGTGCCAGCAGCCCAACTAGCGGGGGGGCCGACGGGGAGCTGTTTTTT. Translated: CASSPTSGGADGELFF.

The chain has TRBV7-2 and TRBJ2-5; 9 nucleotides match TRBD1. The CDR3 sequence is 16 residues long. V lost 3 bases to trimming and J lost 3 bases; unmatched junction nucleotides: 8. CDR1 and CDR2 from the germline V gene are SGHTA and FQGNSA. DNA for the CDR3: TGTGCCAGCAGCTTTAGAGCGGGACAGGGAGAAGAGACCCAGTACTTC. This translates into CASSFRAGQGEETQYF.

The V gene is TRBV28, the J gene TRBJ1-2, with 9 positions matching TRBD1. The CDR3 covers 14 residues. With V trimmed by 2 bases and J by 7 bases, 5 bases remained unmatched. Germline V gene lookup returns CDR1 MDHEN and CDR2 SYDVKM. CDR3: CASSLPQGAAGYTF. The CDR3 DNA sequence: TGTGCCAGCAGTTTACCACAGGGGGCGGCTGGCTACACCTTC.

V and J are TRBV11-3 and TRBJ2-7; D is possibly TRBD1 or TRBD2 (5 bases each). Trimming removed 11 bases from V and 2 bases from J, with 16 bases in between. In germline, CDR1 is SGHNT, CDR2 YENEEA. There are 13 residues in the CDR3. CDR3 region: CASSQGRAYEQYF. In nucleotides, the CDR3 is TGTGCCTCCAGCCAGGGACGAGCCTACGAGCAGTACTTC. The variable domain in full, completed from reference TRBV11-3 and TRBJ2-7, reads EAGVVQSPRYKIIEKKQPVAFWCNPISGHNTLYWYLQNLGQGPELLIRYENEEAVDDSQLPKDRFSAERLKGVDSTLKIQPAELGDSAVYLCASSQGRAYEQYFGPGTRLTVT.

J is TRBJ1-4 and V is TRBV6-5; D is ambiguous. Trimming took 7 bases from V and 9 from J, leaving 18 bases between them. Germline lookup yields CDR1 MNHEY and CDR2 SVGAGI. This CDR3 has 14 amino acids. CDR3 coding DNA: TGTGCCAGCACCACGCCGAGTAATATGAAAAAACTGTTTTTT. This codes for CASTTPSNMKKLFF.

V is TRBV6-1 and J is TRBJ2-3; D not resolved. The V end lost 2 bases, the J end lost 4 bases, and 13 bases lay between the germline ends. CDR1 and CDR2 from the germline V gene are MNHNS and SASEGT. The CDR3 extends over 15 amino acids. DNA of the CDR3: TGTGCCAGCAGTGAACCTCTACAATTTTCAGATACGCAGTATTTT. It codes for CASSEPLQFSDTQYF.

The rearrangement uses TRBV9 and TRBJ2-1; no firm D call. The CDR3 covers 16 residues. Germline V gene data show CDR1 as SGDLS and CDR2 as YYNGEE. V was pared by 0 bases and J by 2 bases, with 12 bases between. The DNA of the CDR3 is TGTGCCAGCAGCGTAGCGATAAACCCGGCCTACAATGAGCAGTTCTTC. Translating it yields CASSVAINPAYNEQFF.

The chain links TRBV5-8 to TRBJ1-5, with 9 nucleotides matching TRBD1. This CDR3 is 14 amino acids long. The J segment lost 5 bases and the V segment lost 4 bases, leaving 4 bases of the junction unmatched. From germline, CDR1 is SGHTS and CDR2 YDEGEE. The CDR3 protein is CASSARDRDQPQHF. Here the CDR3 DNA reads TGTGCCAGCAGCGCCCGGGACAGGGATCAGCCCCAGCATTTT.

CDR3 nucleotides: TGTGCCAGCAGCCAAGATTACCGGGACTTTGAAGCTTTCTTT. Its translation is CASSQDYRDFEAFF. V and J are TRBV3-1 (or the pseudogene TRBV3-2) and TRBJ1-1, with a weak D call TRBD1 (5 bases). The CDR3 has 14 residues. CDR1 and CDR2 from the germline V gene are LGHDT and YNNKEL (reference sequence). Trimming took off 0 bases at V and 7 bases at J, with 12 bases between the two ends.

CDR3 DNA: TGTGCCAGCAGCTGGGACAGAGGCTCTGGAAACACCATATATTTT. Translating gives CASSWDRGSGNTIYF. The V and J genes are TRBV5-6 and TRBJ1-3; 7 nucleotides line up with TRBD1. Trimming took 3 bases from V and 0 from J; bases not matched to a gene: 3. This CDR3 spans 15 amino acids. Germline V gene sequence: CDR1 SGHDT, CDR2 YYEEEE.

The DNA of the CDR3 is TGTGCCAGCTCACCCAACATTGGACTAGCGGTCCACGAGCAGTACTTC. This gives the protein CASSPNIGLAVHEQYF. J is TRBJ2-7 and V is TRBV18, with TRBD2 matching 10 bases. The germline CDR1 and CDR2 sequences are KGHSH and LQKENI. The CDR3 is 16 residues long. Trimming took 3 bases from V and 5 from J; bases not matched to a gene: 10.

J is TRBJ1-2 and V is TRBV5-5; 10 bases line up with TRBD1. The germline V gene encodes CDR1 SGHKS and CDR2 YYEKEE (reference sequence). The CDR3 extends over 14 amino acids. The ends lost 5 bases at V and 8 bases at J; junction bases unmatched: 9. CDR3 in amino acids: CASSSTGGFGGYTF. In DNA, the CDR3 is TGTGCCAGCAGTTCGACAGGGGGCTTCGGAGGCTACACCTTC.

This sequence joins TRBV27 and TRBJ1-6; D not resolved. CDR3 length: 18 residues. Per the germline V gene, CDR1 is MNHEY and CDR2 is SMNVEV (reference sequence). Trimming pared 6 bases from V and 7 bases from J, leaving 25 bases between. The CDR3 loop is CASRTIRGPGLGNSPLHF. The CDR3 DNA sequence: TGTGCCAGCAGGACTATAAGAGGTCCCGGATTGGGGAATTCACCCCTCCACTTT.

This clone was detected once. The J gene is TRBJ2-7, the V gene TRBV9; no definite D call. This CDR3 is 14 amino acids long. Trimming took off 3 bases at V and 3 bases at J, with 13 bases between the two ends. CDR1 and CDR2 from the germline V gene are SGDLS and YYNGEE. In nucleotides, the CDR3 is TGTGCCAGCAGCGAGCGTGGCATCGGCTACGAGCAGTACTTC. It encodes CASSERGIGYEQYF.

The V and J genes are TRBV5-1 and TRBJ2-2; TRBD1 matches 8 bases. The junction had 1 base not matched to a gene; V was cut back by 0 bases and J by 6 bases. CDR1 and CDR2 from the germline V gene are SGHRS and YFSETQ. The CDR3 loop spans 14 amino acids. The CDR3 protein is CASSLGTGPGELFF. The CDR3 region has the DNA TGCGCCAGCAGCTTGGGGACAGGGCCCGGGGAGCTGTTTTTT.

The chain joins TRBV4-3 to TRBJ2-2; no reliable D call. Per germline, CDR1 LGHNA and CDR2 YSLEER. Trimming pared 0 bases from V and 7 bases from J, leaving 12 bases between. The length of the CDR3 is 15 residues. The chain's CDR3 is CASSQDSLGDGELFF. The DNA of the CDR3 is TGCGCCAGCAGCCAAGACAGTCTTGGAGACGGGGAGCTGTTTTTT.

Only one count was recorded for this clone. The chain joins TRBV7-2 to TRBJ1-2, with D possibly being TRBD1 (5 bases). The CDR3 is 14 residues long. Trimming removed 6 bases from V and 8 bases from J, with 19 bases in between. Looked up from germline, CDR1 is SGHTA and CDR2 is FQGNSA. CDR3 residues: CASSHPGGGMGYTF. The CDR3 bases are TGTGCCAGCAGTCACCCCGGTGGGGGAATGGGCTACACCTTC.

The chain carries TRBV4-1 and TRBJ2-7, with 8 bases lining up with TRBD1. V shed 4 bases and J 6 bases; nucleotides not matched to a gene: 8. The CDR3 extends over 14 amino acids. Germline assignment: CDR1 MGHRA and CDR2 YSYEKL. The CDR3 DNA follows: TGCGCCAGCAGCCTCTTGACAGGGGTGGGCGAGCAGTACTTC. It is translated as CASSLLTGVGEQYF.

V and J are TRBV11-3 and TRBJ2-3, with 8 bases fitting TRBD2. This CDR3 has 16 amino acids. J was trimmed by 4 bases and V by 1 base; bases with no gene match: 7. Germline-derived CDR1 and CDR2 are SGHNT and YENEEA. The CDR3 loop is CASSLAGTREADTQYF. The CDR3 region has the DNA TGTGCCAGCAGCTTAGCCGGGACTAGGGAGGCAGATACGCAGTATTTT.

V is TRBV30 and J is TRBJ1-3; D remains unclear. V dropped 0 bases and J dropped 4 bases, with 7 bases sitting between them. The CDR3 has 13 amino acids. Germline V lookup: CDR1 GTSNPN, CDR2 SVGIG (reference sequence). CDR3 DNA: TGTGCCTGGAGTGTAGAGGGCGGAAACACCATATATTTT. As protein: CAWSVEGGNTIYF. Combining the CDR3 with reference TRBV30 and TRBJ1-3 gives the whole variable domain SQTIHQWPATLVQPVGSPLSLECTVEGTSNPNLYWYRQAAGRGLQLLFYSVGIGQISSEVPQNLSASRPQDRQFILSSKKLLLSDSGFYLCAWSVEGGNTIYFGEGSWLTVV.

This clone has just one count. V and J are TRBV3-1 (or the pseudogene TRBV3-2) and TRBJ2-7; 7 bases align to TRBD2. In germline, CDR1 is LGHDT, CDR2 YNNKEL (reference sequence). The J segment lost 2 bases and the V segment lost 0 bases, leaving 10 bases of the junction unmatched. The CDR3 is 17 residues long. CDR3 DNA sequence: TGTGCCAGCAGCCAAGAAGTCGGCGGGAGAAACGCCTACGAGCAGTACTTC. This sequence encodes CASSQEVGGRNAYEQYF.

The rearrangement joins TRBV4-3 to TRBJ2-7, with TRBD2 as a possible D gene (5 bases). The germline CDR1 and CDR2 sequences are LGHNA and YSLEER. V lost 0 bases, J lost 5 bases, and 11 bases lay in between. The CDR3 runs to 14 residues. CDR3 in amino acids: CASSQDVARDEQYF. Here the CDR3 DNA reads TGCGCCAGCAGCCAAGATGTAGCGCGGGACGAGCAGTACTTC.

V is TRBV4-1 and J is TRBJ1-5; the match to TRBD1 covers 12 bases. V was pared by 1 base and J by 6 bases, with 16 bases of the junction left unmatched. Germline V gene sequence: CDR1 MGHRA, CDR2 YSYEKL. The CDR3 runs to 20 residues. The CDR3 DNA reads TGCGCCAGCAGCCAAGTTGGGGGGACAGGGGGCAAGAGTCGGTTTCAGCCCCAGCATTTT. It codes for CASSQVGGTGGKSRFQPQHF.

This chain uses TRBV7-9 with TRBJ1-5; D gene uncertain. V lost 3 bases and J lost 1, with 4 bases in between. The CDR3 is 13 amino acids. CDR1 SEHNR and CDR2 FQNEAQ come from the germline V gene (reference sequence). For the CDR3, the DNA is TGTGCCAGCAGCTTCCAGAGCAATCAGCCCCAGCATTTT. Encoded protein: CASSFQSNQPQHF.

CDR3 nucleotides: TGTGCCACCAGGCGCGGGGGGGCGGGCACCGGGGAGCTGTTTTTT. Protein: CATRRGGAGTGELFF. The chain combines TRBV15 with TRBJ2-2; TRBD2 agrees at 9 bases. Germline lookup yields CDR1 LNHNV and CDR2 YYDKDF (reference sequence). This CDR3 has 15 residues. The trim removed 6 bases at V and 4 bases at J, leaving 6 bases unmatched.

The V call is TRBV9, the J call TRBJ1-2, with a weak D call TRBD1 (5 bases). The CDR3 consists of 14 residues. Germline V gene lookup returns CDR1 SGDLS and CDR2 YYNGEE. Trimming took 3 bases from V and 3 from J, leaving 12 bases between them. CDR3 residues: CASSGRDGHYGYTF. The CDR3 nucleotides read TGTGCCAGCAGCGGGAGGGACGGACACTATGGCTACACCTTC.